The 18 T cell receptor beta chains presented below share a single source sample, sequenced in a study of early T cells in non-severe SARS-CoV-2 infection. TCRdb reprocessed the 5' RACE reads via MiXCR and lists one record per CDR3 protein. The sample lists around 76,000 distinct CDR3 sequences, more than 9% occurring once. Sequenced sample: whole blood. These receptors were obtained from an adult who was a healthcare worker with PCR-confirmed SARS-CoV-2 infection or an uninfected control (not recorded which).

The table lists this clonotype with a few counts. The chain carries TRBV29-1 and TRBJ1-2, with TRBD1 matching over 8 bases. The CDR3 runs to 11 residues. J lost 5 bases, V lost 7 bases, and 3 bases had no gene match. Germline values: CDR1 SQVTM, CDR2 ANQGSEA. The CDR3 DNA reads TGCAGCGGCAGGGGGCCATATGGCTACACCTTC. Translating it yields CSGRGPYGYTF.

This clonotype has only a few counts. The J gene is TRBJ2-1, the V gene TRBV19, with 11 bases lining up with TRBD2. J gave up 3 bases and V 8 bases, and 6 bases lay outside the gene matches. The CDR3 has 15 amino acids. Germline V gene sequence: CDR1 LNHDA, CDR2 SQIVND (reference sequence). CDR3 protein: CASATGTSGYNEQFF. The CDR3 coding sequence is TGTGCCAGTGCAACCGGGACTAGCGGCTACAATGAGCAGTTCTTC.

This chain connects TRBV19 to TRBJ2-7; no clear D gene. The germline V gene encodes CDR1 LNHDA and CDR2 SQIVND (reference sequence). The ends were cut back, 3 bases at V and 0 bases at J, with 9 bases in the middle. The length of the CDR3 is 14 residues. The CDR3 loop is CASSIARTSYEQYF. The CDR3 DNA reads TGTGCCAGTAGTATTGCTCGGACCTCCTACGAGCAGTACTTC.

This clonotype was seen repeatedly, ten times or more. This chain connects TRBV7-3 to TRBJ2-1; no clear D gene. There are 16 residues in the CDR3. Looked up from germline, CDR1 is SGHTA and CDR2 is FQGTGA. Trimming stripped 3 bases from V and 2 bases from J, with 14 bases between. CDR3 DNA: TGTGCCAGCAGCTTGAGTACCAGTGGAGCCTACAATGAGCAGTTCTTC. Its translation: CASSLSTSGAYNEQFF.

This clonotype was recorded a few times. The V and J genes are TRBV7-8 and TRBJ2-3; 9 nucleotides agree with TRBD2. CDR3 length equals 19 residues. J gave up 2 bases and V 0 bases, and 12 bases lay outside the gene matches. Germline lookup yields CDR1 SGHVS and CDR2 FQNEAQ. In DNA, the CDR3 is TGTGCCAGCAGCTTAGCTGGTAGCGGGAGTTCCCGCCCCACAGATACGCAGTATTTT. Its translation is CASSLAGSGSSRPTDTQYF.

This clonotype has ten or more counts. The chain links TRBV30 to TRBJ2-3; the match to TRBD2 covers 7 bases. In germline, CDR1 is GTSNPN, CDR2 SVGIG (reference sequence). V dropped 3 bases and J dropped 0; count of bases not matched to a gene: 3. The CDR3 is made up of 14 amino acids. CDR3 sequence: CAWRRGGSTDTQYF. The CDR3 nucleotides read TGTGCCTGGAGGCGCGGGGGTAGCACAGATACGCAGTATTTT.

This clonotype was observed many times. The chain has TRBV20-1 and TRBJ1-2, with D uncertain. The CDR3 sequence is 12 residues long. Trimming took 1 base from V and 3 from J, leaving 6 bases between them. Germline V CDR1 and CDR2: DFQATT, SNEGSKA (reference sequence). CDR3 sequence (DNA): TGCAGTGCTAGAGTAACAGACTATGGCTACACCTTC. Protein product: CSARVTDYGYTF.

CDR3 in amino acids: CASSSAPGESYNEQFF. CDR3 DNA: TGTGCCAGCAGCTCCGCTCCGGGAGAATCCTACAATGAGCAGTTCTTC. The V and J genes are TRBV11-2 and TRBJ2-1; maybe TRBD2 (6 bases). The CDR3 is 16 amino acids. Germline V gene lookup returns CDR1 SGHAT and CDR2 FQNNGV. The V gene lost 4 bases and the J gene lost 1 base, with 14 bases spanning the gap.

CDR3 loop: CASTPAITGELFF. For the CDR3, the DNA is TGTGCCAGCACCCCGGCTATCACCGGGGAGCTGTTTTTT. The V and J genes are TRBV11-1 and TRBJ2-2, with D unresolved. CDR1 and CDR2 (germline): SGHAT, FQDESV (reference sequence). Between the trimmed V and J ends, which lost 7 bases and 4 bases, there was a span of 10 bases. The CDR3 totals 13 residues.

This clonotype was found once. This sequence joins TRBV2 and TRBJ2-3; D is unclear. CDR1 SNHLY and CDR2 FYNNEI come from the germline V gene. The V end lost 3 bases, the J end lost 3 bases, and 7 bases lay between the germline ends. This CDR3 is 13 amino acids long. For the CDR3, the DNA is TGTGCCAGCAGTGAGCAGAGGACAGATACGCAGTATTTT. Residues: CASSEQRTDTQYF.

This clonotype was detected ten times or more. This chain connects TRBV7-3 to TRBJ2-3; 8 bases match TRBD1. V shed 5 bases and J 2 bases; nucleotides not matched to a gene: 9. The CDR3 length is 16 residues. Germline V CDR1 and CDR2: SGHTA, FQGTGA. The CDR3 DNA reads as TGTGCCAGCAGCCTACGGACAGGGCGAGCCACAGATACGCAGTATTTT. This encodes CASSLRTGRATDTQYF.

The chain joins TRBV5-1 to TRBJ1-1, with D perhaps matching TRBD1 (6 bases). The CDR3 totals 15 residues. Germline V gives CDR1 SGHRS, CDR2 YFSETQ. V was clipped by 2 bases and J by 0 bases, with 11 bases between them. The CDR3 spells CASSFLGQLNTEAFF. CDR3 in DNA: TGCGCCAGCAGCTTTTTAGGACAGTTGAACACTGAAGCTTTCTTT.

This clonotype was seen a few times. This chain joins TRBV18 and TRBJ2-7; a weak D match, TRBD1 (6 bases). Trimming removed 1 base at V and 6 bases at J, with 16 bases between. CDR1 and CDR2 (germline): KGHSH, LQKENI. This CDR3 region has 15 residues. The CDR3 here is CASSPLGAGEGEQYF. CDR3 DNA sequence: TGTGCCAGCTCACCACTGGGGGCAGGGGAAGGCGAGCAGTACTTC.

This clonotype was counted a few times. The V gene is TRBV5-1, the J gene TRBJ1-1, with D possibly being TRBD1 (5 bases). V shed 3 bases and J shed 14 bases, with 20 bases lying between them. CDR1 and CDR2 (germline): SGHRS, YFSETQ. The CDR3 spans 13 residues. The CDR3 nucleotides are TGCGCCAGCAGCTCAGGGCCCGCCAGCGTATTGTTCTTT. Protein product: CASSSGPASVLFF.

The J gene is TRBJ2-4, the V gene TRBV14, with D unresolved. This CDR3 comprises 13 residues. Germline V gene lookup returns CDR1 SGHDN and CDR2 FVKESK. The V end was cut by 0 bases, the J end by 6 bases, with 6 bases between. The CDR3 DNA is TGTGCCAGCAGCCAAGAGCAGATAAACATTCAGTACTTC. Amino acids: CASSQEQINIQYF. Filled out from reference TRBV14 and TRBJ2-4, the complete variable domain reads EAGVTQFPSHSVIEKGQTVTLRCDPISGHDNLYWYRRVMGKEIKFLLHFVKESKQDESGMPNNRFLAERTGGTYSTLKVQPAELEDSGVYFCASSQEQINIQYFGAGTRLSVL.

This clonotype appeared many times. This chain uses TRBV1 with TRBJ1-2; the table's D gene call, TRBD1, was not cross checked with the DNA. TRBV1 is a pseudogene locus. The CDR3 covers 15 residues. The CDR3 protein is CTSVQEVGDRNGYTF. CDR3 DNA sequence: TGCACCAGCGTTCAAGAAGTCGGGGACAGGAATGGCTACACCTTC.

This clonotype was seen a few times. This rearrangement joins TRBV18 to TRBJ1-5; TRBD1 is a possible D gene (5 bases). V dropped 2 bases and J dropped 4 bases, with 9 bases sitting between them. CDR3 length: 14 amino acids. Germline V lookup: CDR1 KGHSH, CDR2 LQKENI. CDR3 bases: TGTGCCAGCTCACCAGAAGGGACTAATCAGCCCCAGCATTTT. Its protein is CASSPEGTNQPQHF.

This clonotype was seen ten or more times. The rearrangement joins TRBV7-9 to TRBJ2-5; TRBD2 matches at 7 bases. Germline V CDR1 and CDR2: SEHNR, FQNEAQ (reference sequence). The CDR3 runs 14 residues. The junction had 7 bases not matched to a gene; V was cut back by 2 bases and J by 7 bases. DNA of the CDR3: TGTGCCAGCAGCTTAACTAGCGCTCGGGTGACCCAGTACTTC. Amino acids: CASSLTSARVTQYF.